This TCR beta chain is from a study of T cells after yellow fever vaccination. The V gene's germline CDR1 is MNHNS and CDR2 SASEGT. V shed 5 bases and J shed 8 bases, with 13 bases lying between them. The CDR3 covers 13 residues. TCRdb independently ran MiXCR on the 5' RACE reads; one entry per CDR3 protein. The repertoire holds more than 350,000 distinct CDR3 sequences, 11% seen once, with roughly 18% in the top ten. A few counts support this clonotype. What it binds is unknown. Study-wide results and limits: A secondary response was less intense yet reached its peak sooner, at day 5 versus 15. Of the clonotypes, a small share occurred in both CD4 and CD8 compartments. Detected again after the booster were most primary-vaccination clones, at about 96% CD4 and roughly 88% CD8.

The chain couples TRBV6-1 to TRBJ2-1; perhaps TRBD2 as D (6 bases). The sequence came from a man younger than 30 who received the YFV17D yellow fever vaccine. The sample consisted of PBMCs, taken on the day of the first yellow fever vaccination. The CDR3 DNA sequence: TGTGCCAGCAGTAGACTAGGGTGGGATGAGCAGTTCTTC. It codes for CASSRLGWDEQFF.